The 17 T cell receptor beta chains below come from one sample, sequenced in a study of T-cell memory formation after mild COVID-19. One entry per CDR3 protein, called by TCRdb with MiXCR from the 5' RACE reads. This table has 450,000 to 700,000 distinct CDR3 sequences, more than 15% appearing once. The sample taken for sequencing was PBMCs or a T cell subset sorted from them (not recorded which). The origin of the receptors is an adult woman who had mild COVID-19 (a few samples of this study predate the infection). Cell type and time point are not known.

The genes are TRBV12-3 or TRBV12-4 and TRBJ1-4, with D perhaps TRBD1 (5 bases). CDR3 length equals 14 residues. V was clipped by 3 bases and J by 1 base, with 6 bases between them. The CDR3, as DNA: TGTGCCAGCAGTTTTACAGGAACTAATGAAAAACTGTTTTTT. This gives the protein CASSFTGTNEKLFF.

This chain uses TRBV9 with TRBJ2-4; the D gene is possibly TRBD2 (5 bases). Germline CDR1 SGDLS, CDR2 YYNGEE. The CDR3 runs 16 residues. V dropped 0 bases and J dropped 1 base, with 11 bases sitting between them. The CDR3 coding sequence is TGTGCCAGCAGCGTAGATGAGGGCTCGGCCAAAAACATTCAGTACTTC. Encoded protein: CASSVDEGSAKNIQYF.

This clonotype was counted ten times or more. The chain links TRBV7-8 to TRBJ2-4; the D gene could be TRBD1 or TRBD2 (5 bases each). The length of the CDR3 is 19 residues. CDR1 is SGHVS and CDR2 is FQNEAQ in the germline V gene. Trimming pared 5 bases from V and 6 bases from J, leaving 29 bases between. CDR3 loop: CASSVVGLSRVGAGNIQYF. The CDR3 bases are TGTGCCAGCAGCGTAGTCGGTTTATCCAGGGTCGGCGCGGGAAACATTCAGTACTTC.

The rearrangement links TRBV30 to TRBJ2-1, with TRBD1 identical over 8 bases. The CDR3 runs to 14 residues. Germline lookup yields CDR1 GTSNPN and CDR2 SVGIG (reference sequence). V trimming: 4 bases; J trimming: 7 bases; junction bases outside the gene matches: 9. CDR3 residues: CAWNGQGGRNEQFF. The CDR3 region has the DNA TGTGCCTGGAACGGACAGGGTGGGAGAAATGAGCAGTTCTTC.

This clonotype was observed at least ten times. The chain uses TRBV15 and TRBJ2-5; tentative D call: TRBD1 (5 bases). Germline CDR1 and CDR2: LNHNV and YYDKDF (reference sequence). Trimming removed 0 bases at V and 5 bases at J, with 10 bases between. This CDR3 is 14 amino acids long. In DNA form, the CDR3 reads TGTGCCACCAGCAGAGATTTAGGGGATGAGACCCAGTACTTC. Amino acids: CATSRDLGDETQYF. Complete variable domain (other parts from reference TRBV15 and TRBJ2-5): DAMVIQNPRYQVTQFGKPVTLSCSQTLNHNVMYWYQQKSSQAPKLLFHYYDKDFNNEADTPDNFQSRRPNTSFCFLDIRSPGLGDTAMYLCATSRDLGDETQYFGPGTRLLVL.

This chain joins TRBV2 and TRBJ2-1; unclear D gene. With 2 bases removed from V and 3 bases from J, the gap between germline ends came to 14 bases. CDR3 length: 16 amino acids. CDR1 and CDR2 from the germline V gene are SNHLY and FYNNEI. The CDR3 spells CASSETSPLFYNEQFF. In DNA form, the CDR3 reads TGTGCCAGCAGTGAAACCAGCCCACTTTTCTACAATGAGCAGTTCTTC.

The table lists this clonotype with a few counts. The DNA for the CDR3 is TGCAGTGCTAGGGACCCGTGGCGCAATGAGCAGTTCTTC. Translation gives CSARDPWRNEQFF. This chain joins TRBV20-1 and TRBJ2-1, with D hard to call. Germline V gives CDR1 DFQATT, CDR2 SNEGSKA (reference sequence). V dropped 3 bases and J dropped 6 bases, with 12 bases sitting between them. CDR3 length equals 13 residues.

This clonotype was observed at least ten times. V is TRBV7-2 and J is TRBJ2-3; D perhaps matches TRBD2 (5 bases). Trimming removed 7 bases at V and 7 bases at J, with 9 bases between. CDR1 SGHTA and CDR2 FQGNSA come from the germline V gene. CDR3 length equals 11 residues. CDR3 sequence reads: CASKRRNTQYF. CDR3 in DNA: TGTGCCAGCAAAAGGAGGAATACGCAGTATTTT.

The rearrangement links TRBV19 to TRBJ2-7, with D perhaps TRBD2 (5 bases). The CDR3 is 14 residues long. Germline-derived CDR1 and CDR2 are LNHDA and SQIVND (reference sequence). Trimming removed 2 bases at V and 2 bases at J, with 10 bases between. Here the CDR3 DNA reads TGTGCCAGTAGTATAACGGGATCAGCCTACGAGCAGTACTTC. Amino acid sequence: CASSITGSAYEQYF.

This clonotype has only a few counts. The V and J genes are TRBV4-1 and TRBJ2-5; D is ambiguous. Trimming stripped 0 bases from V and 5 bases from J, with 13 bases between. The CDR3 totals 15 residues. CDR1 and CDR2 (germline): MGHRA, YSYEKL. CDR3: CASSQDLGSSETQYF. CDR3 sequence (DNA): TGCGCCAGCAGCCAAGACCTGGGTAGTTCGGAGACCCAGTACTTC.

The sample holds a few counts of this clonotype. The chain recombines TRBV5-1 with TRBJ2-5; 8 nucleotides line up with TRBD1. Germline V CDR1 and CDR2: SGHRS, YFSETQ. V shed 4 bases, J shed 4 bases, and the junction held 9 bases outside the gene matches. This CDR3 contains 15 residues. CDR3 protein: CASSVSRGRGETQYF. The CDR3 coding sequence is TGCGCCAGCAGCGTCTCCAGGGGGCGCGGAGAGACCCAGTACTTC.

J is TRBJ1-1 and V is TRBV2; 7 positions agree with TRBD1. Germline CDR1 and CDR2: SNHLY and FYNNEI. The CDR3 spans 14 residues. J lost 0 bases, V lost 8 bases, and 6 bases had no gene match. The CDR3 loop is CASRTGELNTEAFF. As DNA, the CDR3 is TGTGCCAGCCGGACAGGAGAATTGAACACTGAAGCTTTCTTT.

This clonotype showed up many times. The CDR3 DNA is TGTGCCAGCAGTTACTCGATATGGGGTCAGGAGCAGTACTTC. This codes for CASSYSIWGQEQYF. The chain carries TRBV6-5 and TRBJ2-7; D is unclear. Germline V CDR1 and CDR2: MNHEY, SVGAGI. Trimming cost V 0 bases and J 7 bases, with 13 bases left between them. The CDR3 consists of 14 residues.

The chain has TRBV20-1 and TRBJ2-5; 12 bases agree with TRBD2. The CDR3 length is 13 residues. The germline CDR1 and CDR2 sequences are DFQATT and SNEGSKA (reference sequence). Trimming cost V 7 bases and J 5 bases; bases outside gene matches: 5. CDR3 residues: CSGLAGGPETQYF. The CDR3 DNA sequence: TGCAGTGGCCTAGCGGGAGGGCCGGAGACCCAGTACTTC.

The chain recombines TRBV12-3 or TRBV12-4 with TRBJ2-1; TRBD1 aligns across 7 bases. Unmatched junction bases numbered 6, after V lost 5 bases and J lost 2 bases. The CDR3 has 15 amino acids. The chain's CDR3 is CASSLTTGAYNEQFF. The CDR3, as DNA: TGTGCCAGCAGTCTCACCACAGGGGCCTACAATGAGCAGTTCTTC.

This clonotype has just a few counts. This chain uses TRBV10-3 with TRBJ1-5; D gene ambiguous. The CDR3 contains 12 residues. Germline V gene sequence: CDR1 ENHRY, CDR2 SYGVKD. Between the trimmed V and J ends, which lost 2 bases and 7 bases, there was a span of 6 bases. CDR3 protein: CAISENNQPQHF. DNA for the CDR3: TGTGCCATCAGTGAGAACAACCAGCCCCAGCATTTT.

This clonotype came up a few times. This rearrangement joins TRBV2 to TRBJ2-3; perhaps TRBD1 as D (5 bases). Trimming took 5 bases from V and 6 from J, leaving 9 bases between them. CDR3 length: 12 residues. Germline CDR1 reads SNHLY; CDR2 reads FYNNEI. The CDR3 nucleotides are TGTGCCAGCAGTTCGCAGGGTGATACGCAGTATTTT. It encodes CASSSQGDTQYF.